The clone carrying this T cell receptor (beta chain) was counted ten times or more. The antigen remains undetermined. The V end lost 1 base, the J end lost 3 bases, and 17 bases lay between the germline ends. Looked up from germline, CDR1 is SGDLS and CDR2 is YYNGEE. CDR3 length: 16 residues. These data belong to a study of metastatic and nonmetastatic thyroid tumors. In the study overall: Repertoires of blood and of tissue (tumor or nodule) from malignant and benign thyroid patients were compared.

Each patient came to thyroid surgery without any prior treatment (of any kind). As originally analysed: Building a distant-metastasis classifier for papillary thyroid cancer drew on CDR3 differences across clinicopathological groups. Using MiXCR, TCRdb reanalyzed the PCR reads. In this record, the V and J calls reflect TCRdb's handling and not the investigators' own analysis. The table lists about 30,000 clones, 20% to 25% of them singletons. Points from the study as a whole: TCR beta diversity was reportedly significantly higher in malignant thyroid tumors than benign nodules, in blood and tumor.

This sequence joins TRBV9 and TRBJ2-7; D is unclear. Sequencing used blood. The TCR comes from a female donor with papillary thyroid cancer or a benign thyroid nodule (not recorded which). Some clones in this sample may be carry-over from other donors' samples. The CDR3 region is CASSVKGDDAGYEQYF. The CDR3 region has the DNA TGTGCCAGCAGCGTAAAGGGTGACGACGCAGGCTACGAGCAGTACTTC.